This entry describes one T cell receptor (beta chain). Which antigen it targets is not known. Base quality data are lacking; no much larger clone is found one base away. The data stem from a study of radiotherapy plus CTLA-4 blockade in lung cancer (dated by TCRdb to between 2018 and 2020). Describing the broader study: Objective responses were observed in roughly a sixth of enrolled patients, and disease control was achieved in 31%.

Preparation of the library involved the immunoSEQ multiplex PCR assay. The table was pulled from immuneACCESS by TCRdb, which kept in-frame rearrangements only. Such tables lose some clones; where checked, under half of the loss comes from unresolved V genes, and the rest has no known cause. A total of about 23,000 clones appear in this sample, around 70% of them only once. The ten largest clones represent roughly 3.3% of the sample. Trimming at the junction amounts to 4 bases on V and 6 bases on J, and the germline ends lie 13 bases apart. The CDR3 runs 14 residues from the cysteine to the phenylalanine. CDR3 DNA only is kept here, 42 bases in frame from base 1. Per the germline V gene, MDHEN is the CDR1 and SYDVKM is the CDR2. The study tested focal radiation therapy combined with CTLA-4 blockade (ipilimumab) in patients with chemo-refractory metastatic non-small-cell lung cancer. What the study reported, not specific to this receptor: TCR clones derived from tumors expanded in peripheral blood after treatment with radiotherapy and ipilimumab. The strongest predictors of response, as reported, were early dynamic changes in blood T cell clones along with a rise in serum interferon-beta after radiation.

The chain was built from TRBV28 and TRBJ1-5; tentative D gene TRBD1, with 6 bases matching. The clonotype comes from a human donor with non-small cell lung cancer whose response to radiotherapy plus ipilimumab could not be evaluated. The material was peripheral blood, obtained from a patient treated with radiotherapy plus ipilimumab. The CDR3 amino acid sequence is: CASSSQGLVQPQHF. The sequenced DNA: TGTGCCAGCAGTTCACAGGGTTTGGTTCAGCCCCAGCATTTT.